The rows below give T cell receptor beta chains drawn from one sample of a study of blood T cell repertoires in COVID-19. Some clones are missing from TCRdb's copy, which holds only in-frame ones; the method was immunoSEQ multiplex PCR. Seen here are around 200,000 clones, 86% observed once, and the top ten hold 4.4%. Sequencing used peripheral blood. These receptors were collected from a man in his forties or fifties with acute or convalescent COVID-19. Both conserved end residues are part of each CDR3. Fields, in order: clone size, V gene, D gene, J gene, CDR3 DNA, CDR3 protein. The D gene is left open where the match is weak. Clone size appears in some rows only: once, few, many, or a class for an expanded clone.

>-|TRBV5-5|TRBD2|TRBJ2-2
TGTGCCAGCAGCATCGGGGGGGCCGCCGGGGAGCTGTTTTTT
CASSIGGAAGELFF
>-|TRBV29-1|-|TRBJ1-1
TGCAGCGTTGAACCGTCGGAGGGCATGAACACTGAAGCTTTCTTT
CSVEPSEGMNTEAFF
>once|TRBV30|TRBD1|TRBJ1-6
TGTGCCTGGAGTGAAACAGGGGGAAGGTCACCCCTCCACTTT
CAWSETGGRSPLHF
>-|TRBV6-6|-|TRBJ1-2
TGTGCCAGCAGTTACTGGACAGCCCTACCCTATGGCTACACCTTC
CASSYWTALPYGYTF
>-|TRBV19|-|TRBJ1-2
TGTGCCAGTAGTCCCCAAGGCCAGGGTACCTATGGCTACACCTTC
CASSPQGQGTYGYTF
>-|TRBV5-6|TRBD1|TRBJ2-7
TGTGCCAGCAGCTCTTACAGGGGGCTCTACGAGCAGTACTTC
CASSSYRGLYEQYF
>-|TRBV25-1|-|TRBJ1-3
TGTGCCAGCAGTGAAGAGAGACAGCCTTCTGGAAACACCATATATTTT
CASSEERQPSGNTIYF
>-|TRBV19|-|TRBJ1-5
TGTGCCAGCAGGGTTAGCAATCAGCCCCAGCATTTT
CASRVSNQPQHF
>-|TRBV7-8|-|TRBJ1-1
TGTGCCAGCAGCATACAGGGTGGAGATGAAGCTTTCTTT
CASSIQGGDEAFF
>-|TRBV7-9|-|TRBJ1-4
TGTGCCAGCAGCTTAGGTGCAGTTAATGAAAAACTGTTTTTT
CASSLGAVNEKLFF
>-|TRBV18|-|TRBJ1-6
TGTGCCAGCTCACTAAGGAGAGATGGTAATTCACCCCTCCACTTT
CASSLRRDGNSPLHF
>-|TRBV10-1|TRBD1|TRBJ1-1
TGCGCCAGCAGTCGGGACAGAACAAACACTGAAGCTTTCTTT
CASSRDRTNTEAFF
>-|TRBV27|-|TRBJ2-7
TGTGCCAGCAGCCACCGAACAGGGCTCACTTCCTACGAGCAGTACTTC
CASSHRTGLTSYEQYF
>-|TRBV18|TRBD1|TRBJ1-1
TGTGCCAGCTCACCGGGACAGGGGGATGGTGAAGCTTTCTTT
CASSPGQGDGEAFF
>-|TRBV9|-|TRBJ2-6
TGTGCCAGCAGCGTAGCTCCTGGGGCCAACGTCCTGACTTTC
CASSVAPGANVLTF